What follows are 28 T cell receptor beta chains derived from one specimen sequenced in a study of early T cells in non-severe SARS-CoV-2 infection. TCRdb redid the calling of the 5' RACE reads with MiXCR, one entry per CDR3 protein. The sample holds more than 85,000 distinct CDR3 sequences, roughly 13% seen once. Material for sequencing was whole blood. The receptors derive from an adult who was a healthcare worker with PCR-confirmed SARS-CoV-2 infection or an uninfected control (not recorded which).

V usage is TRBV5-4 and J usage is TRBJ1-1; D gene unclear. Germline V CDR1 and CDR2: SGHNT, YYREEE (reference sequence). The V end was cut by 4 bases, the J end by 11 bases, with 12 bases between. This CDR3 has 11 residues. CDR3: CASSTGSSAFF. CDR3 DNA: TGTGCCAGCAGCACCGGGTCCAGCGCTTTCTTT.

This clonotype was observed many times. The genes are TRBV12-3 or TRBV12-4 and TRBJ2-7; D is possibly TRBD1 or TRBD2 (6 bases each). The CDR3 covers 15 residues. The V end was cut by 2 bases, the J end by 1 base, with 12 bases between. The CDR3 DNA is TGTGCCAGCAGTTTAAACCGGGGGCAATCCTACGAGCAGTACTTC. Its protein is CASSLNRGQSYEQYF.

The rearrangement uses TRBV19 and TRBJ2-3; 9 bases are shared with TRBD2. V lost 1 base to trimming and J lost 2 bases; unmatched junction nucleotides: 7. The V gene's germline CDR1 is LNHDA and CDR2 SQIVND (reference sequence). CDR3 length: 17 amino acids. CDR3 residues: CASSIGPGLAFTDTQYF. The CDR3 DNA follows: TGTGCCAGTAGTATAGGGCCGGGACTAGCTTTCACAGATACGCAGTATTTT.

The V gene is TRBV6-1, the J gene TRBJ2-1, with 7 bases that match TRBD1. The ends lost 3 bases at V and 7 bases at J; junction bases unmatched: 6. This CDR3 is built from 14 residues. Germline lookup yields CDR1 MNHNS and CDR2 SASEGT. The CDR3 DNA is TGTGCCAGCAGTGAGGGACAGCACTGGAATGAGCAGTTCTTC. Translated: CASSEGQHWNEQFF.

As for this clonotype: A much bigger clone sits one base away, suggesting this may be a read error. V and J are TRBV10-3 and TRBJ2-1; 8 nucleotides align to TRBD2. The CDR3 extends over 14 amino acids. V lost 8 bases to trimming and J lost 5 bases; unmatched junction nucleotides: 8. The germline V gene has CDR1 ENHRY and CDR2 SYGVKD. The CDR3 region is CAIGGDSGNNEQFF. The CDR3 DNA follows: TGTGCCATCGGTGGAGATAGCGGGAACAATGAGCAGTTCTTC.

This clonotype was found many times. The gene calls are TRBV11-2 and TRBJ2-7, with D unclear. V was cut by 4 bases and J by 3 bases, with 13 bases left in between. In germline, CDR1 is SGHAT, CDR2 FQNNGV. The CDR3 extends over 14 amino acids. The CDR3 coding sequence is TGTGCCAGCAGCTATATAACCTCTAACTACGAGCAGTACTTC. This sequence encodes CASSYITSNYEQYF.

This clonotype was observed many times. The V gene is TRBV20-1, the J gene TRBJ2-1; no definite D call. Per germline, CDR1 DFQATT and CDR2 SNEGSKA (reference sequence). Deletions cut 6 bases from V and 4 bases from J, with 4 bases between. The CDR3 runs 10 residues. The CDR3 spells CSAIYNEQFF. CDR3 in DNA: TGCAGTGCAATATACAATGAGCAGTTCTTC.

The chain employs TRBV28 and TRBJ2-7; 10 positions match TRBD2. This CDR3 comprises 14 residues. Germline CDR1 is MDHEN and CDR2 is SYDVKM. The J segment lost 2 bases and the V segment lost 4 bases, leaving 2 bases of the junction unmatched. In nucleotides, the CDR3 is TGTGCCAGCAGTTCAGCGGGAGGGACCTACGAGCAGTACTTC. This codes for CASSSAGGTYEQYF.

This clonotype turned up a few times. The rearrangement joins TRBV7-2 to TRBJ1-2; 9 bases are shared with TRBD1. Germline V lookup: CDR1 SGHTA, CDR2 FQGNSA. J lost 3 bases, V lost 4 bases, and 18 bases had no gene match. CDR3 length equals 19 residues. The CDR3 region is CASSWSRYLGTGTHYGYTF. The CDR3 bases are TGTGCCAGCAGCTGGTCGCGGTACCTAGGGACAGGGACGCACTATGGCTACACCTTC.

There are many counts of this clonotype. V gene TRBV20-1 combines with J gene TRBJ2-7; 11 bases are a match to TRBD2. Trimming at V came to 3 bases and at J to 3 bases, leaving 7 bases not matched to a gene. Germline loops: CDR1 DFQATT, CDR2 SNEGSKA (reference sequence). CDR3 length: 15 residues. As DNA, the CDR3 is TGCAGTGCTAGGGAACACGGGACTAGCGGCTACGAGCAGTACTTC. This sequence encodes CSAREHGTSGYEQYF.

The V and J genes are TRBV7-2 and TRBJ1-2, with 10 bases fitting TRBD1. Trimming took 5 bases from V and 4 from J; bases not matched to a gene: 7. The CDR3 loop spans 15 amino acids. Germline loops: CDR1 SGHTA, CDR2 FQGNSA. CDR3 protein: CASSADRGRGYGYTF. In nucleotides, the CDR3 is TGTGCCAGCAGCGCAGACAGGGGGCGCGGCTATGGCTACACCTTC.

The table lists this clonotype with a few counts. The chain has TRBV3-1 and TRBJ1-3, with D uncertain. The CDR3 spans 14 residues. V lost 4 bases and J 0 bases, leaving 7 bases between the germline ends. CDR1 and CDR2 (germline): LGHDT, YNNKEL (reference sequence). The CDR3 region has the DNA TGTGCCAGCAGCCGGCCAGGCTCTGGAAACACCATATATTTT. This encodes CASSRPGSGNTIYF. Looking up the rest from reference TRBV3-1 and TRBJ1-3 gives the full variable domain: DTAVSQTPKYLVTQMGNDKSIKCEQNLGHDTMYWYKQDSKKFLKIMFSYNNKELIINETVPNRFSPKSPDKAHLNLHINSLELGDSAVYFCASSRPGSGNTIYFGEGSWLTVV.

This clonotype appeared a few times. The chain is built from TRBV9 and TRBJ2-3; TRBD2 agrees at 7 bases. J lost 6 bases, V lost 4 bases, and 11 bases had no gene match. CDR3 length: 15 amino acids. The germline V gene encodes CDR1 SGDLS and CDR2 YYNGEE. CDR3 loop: CASSSPAGVRDTQYF. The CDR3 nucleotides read TGTGCCAGCAGCTCCCCCGCGGGAGTGAGGGATACGCAGTATTTT.

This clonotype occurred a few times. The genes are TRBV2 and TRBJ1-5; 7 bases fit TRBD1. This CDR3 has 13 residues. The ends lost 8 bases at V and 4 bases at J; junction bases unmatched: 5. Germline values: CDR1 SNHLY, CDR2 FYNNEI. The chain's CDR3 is CASAGQANQPQHF. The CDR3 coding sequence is TGTGCCAGCGCCGGACAGGCGAATCAGCCCCAGCATTTT.

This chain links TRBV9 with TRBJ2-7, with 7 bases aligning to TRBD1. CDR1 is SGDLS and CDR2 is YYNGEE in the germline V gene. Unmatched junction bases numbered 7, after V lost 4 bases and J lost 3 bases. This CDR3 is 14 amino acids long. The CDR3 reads CASSSGTVLYEQYF. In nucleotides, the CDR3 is TGTGCCAGCAGCTCCGGGACAGTACTCTACGAGCAGTACTTC.

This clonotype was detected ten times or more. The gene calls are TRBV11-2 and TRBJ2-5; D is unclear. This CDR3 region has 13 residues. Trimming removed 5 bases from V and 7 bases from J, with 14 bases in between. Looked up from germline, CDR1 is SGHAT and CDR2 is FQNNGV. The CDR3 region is CASSPDSGVTQYF. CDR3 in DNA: TGTGCCAGCAGCCCCGACTCGGGCGTGACCCAGTACTTC.

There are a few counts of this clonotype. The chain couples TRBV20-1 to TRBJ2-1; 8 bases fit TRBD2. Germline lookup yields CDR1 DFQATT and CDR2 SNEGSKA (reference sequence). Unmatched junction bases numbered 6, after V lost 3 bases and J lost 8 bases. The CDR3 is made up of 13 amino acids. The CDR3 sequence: CSASGRDIDEQFF. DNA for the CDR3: TGCAGTGCTAGCGGGAGGGACATAGATGAGCAGTTCTTC.

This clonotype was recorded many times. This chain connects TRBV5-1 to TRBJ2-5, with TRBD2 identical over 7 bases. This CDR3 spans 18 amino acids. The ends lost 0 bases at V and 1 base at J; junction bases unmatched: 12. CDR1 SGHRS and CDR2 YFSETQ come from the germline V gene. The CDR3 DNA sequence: TGCGCCAGCAGCTTGGCAGGGCAGGTAGTAGCGGGCCAAGAGACCCAGTACTTC. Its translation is CASSLAGQVVAGQETQYF.

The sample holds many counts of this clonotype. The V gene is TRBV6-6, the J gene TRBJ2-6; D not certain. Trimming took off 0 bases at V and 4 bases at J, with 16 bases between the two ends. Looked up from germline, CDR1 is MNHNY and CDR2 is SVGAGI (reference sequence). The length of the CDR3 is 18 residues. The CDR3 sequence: CASSYSGSHESGANVLTF. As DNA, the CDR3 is TGTGCCAGCAGTTACTCCGGCAGCCATGAATCAGGGGCCAACGTCCTGACTTTC.

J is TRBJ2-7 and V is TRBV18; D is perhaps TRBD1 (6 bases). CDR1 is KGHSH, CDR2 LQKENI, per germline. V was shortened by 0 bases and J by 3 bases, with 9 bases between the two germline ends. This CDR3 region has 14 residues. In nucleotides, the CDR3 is TGTGCCAGCTCACCACCCGCAGGGGTCTACGAGCAGTACTTC. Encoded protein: CASSPPAGVYEQYF.

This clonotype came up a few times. CDR3 protein: CASSLGPAGLYEQYF. The CDR3 DNA reads TGTGCCAGCAGCTTAGGCCCAGCGGGCCTGTACGAGCAGTACTTC. The chain employs TRBV7-2 and TRBJ2-7; D may be TRBD2 (6 bases). The CDR3 spans 15 residues. Deletions cut 1 base from V and 4 bases from J, with 14 bases between. The germline gives CDR1 SGHTA, CDR2 FQGNSA.

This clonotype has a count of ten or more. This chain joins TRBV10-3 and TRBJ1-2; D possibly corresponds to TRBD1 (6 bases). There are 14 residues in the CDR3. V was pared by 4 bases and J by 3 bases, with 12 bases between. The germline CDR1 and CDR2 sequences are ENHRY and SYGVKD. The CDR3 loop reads CAISGQGKDYGYTF. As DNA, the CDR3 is TGTGCCATCAGTGGGCAGGGGAAGGACTATGGCTACACCTTC.

DNA of the CDR3: TGTGCCAGCAGCGTAGGAATAGGACTAGCGGGAAACACCGGGGAGCTGTTTTTT. As protein: CASSVGIGLAGNTGELFF. J is TRBJ2-2 and V is TRBV9; 12 nucleotides line up with TRBD2. Germline trimming cut 0 bases from V and 2 bases from J; bases unmatched to any gene: 5. Germline CDR1 SGDLS, CDR2 YYNGEE. This CDR3 has 18 amino acids. Variable domain in full (rest from reference TRBV9 and TRBJ2-2): DSGVTQTPKHLITATGQRVTLRCSPRSGDLSVYWYQQSLDQGLQFLIQYYNGEERAKGNILERFSAQQFPDLHSELNLSSLELGDSALYFCASSVGIGLAGNTGELFFGEGSRLTVL.

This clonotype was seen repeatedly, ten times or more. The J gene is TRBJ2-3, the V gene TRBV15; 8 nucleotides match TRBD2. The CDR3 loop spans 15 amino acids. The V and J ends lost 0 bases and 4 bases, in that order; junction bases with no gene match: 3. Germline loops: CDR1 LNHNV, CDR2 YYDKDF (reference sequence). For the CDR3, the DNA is TGTGCCACCAGCAGAGAACGGGAGGGCCCAGATACGCAGTATTTT. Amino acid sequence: CATSREREGPDTQYF. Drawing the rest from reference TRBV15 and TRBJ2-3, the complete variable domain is DAMVIQNPRYQVTQFGKPVTLSCSQTLNHNVMYWYQQKSSQAPKLLFHYYDKDFNNEADTPDNFQSRRPNTSFCFLDIRSPGLGDTAMYLCATSREREGPDTQYFGPGTRLTVL.

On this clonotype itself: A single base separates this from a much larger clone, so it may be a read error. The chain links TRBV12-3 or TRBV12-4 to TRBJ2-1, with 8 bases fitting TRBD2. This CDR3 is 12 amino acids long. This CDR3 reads CVSSPGLDEQFF. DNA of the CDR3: TGTGTCAGCAGTCCGGGACTAGATGAGCAGTTCTTC.

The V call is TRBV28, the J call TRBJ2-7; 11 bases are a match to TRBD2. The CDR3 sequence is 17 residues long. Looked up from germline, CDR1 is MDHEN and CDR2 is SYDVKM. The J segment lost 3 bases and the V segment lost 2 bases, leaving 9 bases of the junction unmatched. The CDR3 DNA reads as TGTGCCAGCAGTTTAACTTTGCAAACTAGCGGGAGCTACGAGCAGTACTTC. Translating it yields CASSLTLQTSGSYEQYF. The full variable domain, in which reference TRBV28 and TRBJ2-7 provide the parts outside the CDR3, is DVKVTQSSRYLVKRTGEKVFLECVQDMDHENMFWYRQDPGLGLRLIYFSYDVKMKEKGDIPEGYSVSREKKERFSLILESASTNQTSMYLCASSLTLQTSGSYEQYFGPGTRLTVT.

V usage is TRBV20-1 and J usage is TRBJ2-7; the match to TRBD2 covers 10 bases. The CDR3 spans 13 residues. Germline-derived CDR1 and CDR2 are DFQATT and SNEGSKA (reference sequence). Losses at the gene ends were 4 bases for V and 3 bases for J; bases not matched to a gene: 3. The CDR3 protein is CSATAGGRYEQYF. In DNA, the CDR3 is TGCAGTGCTACAGCGGGAGGGCGCTACGAGCAGTACTTC.

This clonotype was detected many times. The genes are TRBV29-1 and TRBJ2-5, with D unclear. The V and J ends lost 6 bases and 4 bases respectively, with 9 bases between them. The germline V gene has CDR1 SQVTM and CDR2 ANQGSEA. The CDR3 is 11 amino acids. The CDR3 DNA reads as TGCAGCGTCGCACCTCGAGAGACCCAGTACTTC. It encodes CSVAPRETQYF.